This T cell receptor beta chain was sequenced during a study of cytomegalovirus exposure and HLA in healthy donors. PCR involved 60 Vbeta and 13 Jbeta primers. Assay: immunoSEQ multiplex PCR; the TCRdb copy retains only in-frame clones and omits some. The table lists around 200,000 clones, approximately 80% of them singletons, with 1.2% to 1.5% in the top ten. V lost 4 bases to trimming and J lost 1 base; unmatched junction nucleotides: 8. The germline CDR1 and CDR2 sequences are SGHRS and YFSETQ. This CDR3 has 17 amino acids. The sample comprised PBMCs. The V gene is TRBV5-1, the J gene TRBJ1-3; 10 nucleotides match TRBD1. This receptor was identified in a girl under 18 in good health and CMV-seronegative. The CDR3, as DNA: TGCGCCAGCAGCACCGGGACAGGGGTTTATTCTGGAAACACCATATATTTT. Its protein is CASSTGTGVYSGNTIYF.